This TCR beta chain is drawn from a study of blood T cell repertoires in COVID-19 (dated by TCRdb to the early 2020s). With respect to the entire study: Collaborator samples came from the United States, Italy and Spain and covered acute and convalescent phases of COVID-19. The prospective study material was composed of cDNA or gDNA derived from T cells, B-cell-depleted T cells, or PBMCs. Subjects who had been exposed to COVID-19, were actively infected with it, or had recovered from it provided the deeply sampled blood TCRbeta repertoires that made up the dataset. The repertoires were made available in a free public database intended to serve as a resource for research on the immune response to SARS-CoV-2. The samples were drawn from the first 160 participants of the ongoing ImmuneRACE study and from about 1,200 subjects provided by 6 global collaborators. Nearly every sample came with metadata listing a de-identified subject ID, COVID-19 status, age in years and sex. HLA class I and class II types, where available, came from metadata supplied by the sample provider rather than from assay-based typing. The investigation overall reported the following: Clinical and demographic metadata were provided uncurated, with the amount varying by source and participant.

The immunoSEQ Assay, a bias-controlled multiplex PCR, was used to amplify TCRbeta CDR3 regions from genomic DNA. The study's processing was this. Within the assay, amplification of reference gene primers was used to estimate how many nucleated cells each sample contained. To quantify the absolute abundance of each unique TCRbeta CDR3 rearrangement, sequence reads were collapsed and filtered. For each sample, productive Simpson clonality was calculated as the square root of Simpson's diversity index across productive rearrangements. As stored in TCRdb, this immuneACCESS dataset retains in-frame rearrangements with V and J assigned. A fraction of the clones does not appear; measured against another copy, unresolved V genes explain less than half of the discrepancy, and the remainder lacks a known reason. The V and J calls and clone size come from that table; D and trimming were worked out from the DNA. This sample gives 370,000 or so clones in total; 80% to 90% of them show up just once. The top ten clonotypes cover 1% to 1.5% of the sample.

This clone was seen a single time. The specificity of this receptor is unknown. Within one base of it there is no much larger clone, and no base qualities were kept. Its CDR3 holds 13 amino acids, cysteine through phenylalanine. Only CDR3 DNA remains: 39 bases, in frame from the first base. Deletion took 6 bases off V and 5 bases off J, with a span of 13 bases between the germline ends. CDR1 and CDR2 are drawn from the germline V gene: LGHNT, FRNRAP. Participants in the prospective study were aged roughly 18 to 100 years, lived in 20 to 25 United States geographic areas, and enrolled through a virtual design. In the prospective study, cohorts were assigned on the basis of participant-reported clinical history obtained from a screening survey and a study questionnaire. Recovered participants in ImmuneRACE Cohort 3 were defined as having two consecutive negative NP/OP PCR tests, clearance from a healthcare professional, or resolution of symptoms. In the prospective study, mobile phlebotomists collected whole blood, serum and a nasopharyngeal or oropharyngeal swab from each participant. Participants in the prospective study had the option to provide additional blood draws and questionnaires over a 2-month period. Prospective study blood samples were shipped either frozen or at room temperature before DNA extraction.

The source is a man aged 25-45 years who had recovered from COVID-19. The sequence links TRBV12-5 to TRBJ1-2; 6 matching bases give a weak D call of TRBD1. Source material: PBMCs or T cells enriched from blood (not recorded which). The DNA is as follows: TGTGCTAGTGGCCGTGGGGGCATTTATGGCTACACCTTC. It translates to CASGRGGIYGYTF.